Shown below are 21 T cell receptor beta chains from a single sample sequenced in a study of T cell clonality in common variable immunodeficiency. TCRdb's copy holds only in-frame clones and misses some; the assay was immunoSEQ multiplex PCR. The record shows more than 13,000 clones for this sample, with no singletons present. Overall study findings and caveats: In common variable immunodeficiency, TCR beta chains reportedly carried fewer deletions and N-nucleotide insertions.

These receptors' antigens are unknown. The specimen sequenced was peripheral blood mononuclear cells. The receptors were gathered from a human donor with common variable immunodeficiency.

The DNA read from the CDR3 is TGTGCCAGCAGCTTATGGGCCGCCCACGAAAAA. It yields the protein CASSLWAAHEK. The entire CDR3 reads CASSLWAAHEKLFF. The chain links TRBV7-2 to TRBJ1-4; D is unresolved. Read sequence stops 3 residues before the CDR3 end, and the germline J gene provides the missing end. This CDR3 comprises 14 residues. Germline CDR1 is SGHTA and CDR2 is FQGNSA. Trimming removed 2 bases from V and 8 bases from J, with 12 bases in between. Supplemented by reference TRBV7-2 and TRBJ1-4, the full variable domain reads GAGVSQSPSNKVTEKGKDVELRCDPISGHTALYWYRQSLGQGLEFLIYFQGNSAPDKSGLPSDRFSAERTGGSVSTLTIQRTQQEDSAVYLCASSLWAAHEKLFFGSGTQLSVL.

In this sample, this clone turned up a few times. The read ends 3 residues before the CDR3 terminus; that terminus is restored from the germline J gene. The gene calls are TRBV7-9 and TRBJ2-7, with 7 bases matching TRBD1. Germline V gene data show CDR1 as SEHNR and CDR2 as FQNEAQ (reference sequence). The CDR3 runs 13 residues. After removal of 5 bases from V and 5 bases from J, the junction contained 6 bases not matched to a gene. The CDR3 loop reads CASSRQGQNEQYF. The CDR3 bases that were read are TGTGCCAGCAGCCGACAGGGTCAGAACGAG.

There are a few counts of this clone. The sequence runs out 3 residues before the end of the CDR3; the remainder is reconstructed from the germline J gene. The chain uses TRBV19 and TRBJ2-3; unclear D gene. The CDR3 has 15 amino acids. V was trimmed by 5 bases and J by 4 bases, leaving 16 bases between them. Germline CDR1 reads LNHDA; CDR2 reads SQIVND (reference sequence). The CDR3 DNA, read in part, is TGTGCCAGTAGTCCGAGGCCCGGGTTGTCAGATACG. This translates into CASSPRPGLSDT. The whole CDR3 sequence is CASSPRPGLSDTQYF.

In regard to this clone: The sequence runs out 3 residues before the end of the CDR3; the remainder is reconstructed from the germline J gene. The genes are TRBV19 and TRBJ1-2, with 7 bases identical to TRBD1. The CDR3 runs 12 residues. Trimming at V came to 10 bases and at J to 6 bases, leaving 8 bases not matched to a gene. The germline CDR1 and CDR2 sequences are LNHDA and SQIVND (reference sequence). CDR3 DNA (partial): TGTGCCACTCTAGACAGGGCCCATGGC. This gives the protein CATLDRAHG. The full CDR3 protein reads CATLDRAHGYTF. The full variable domain, rest sourced from reference TRBV19 and TRBJ1-2, is DGGITQSPKYLFRKEGQNVTLSCEQNLNHDAMYWYRQDPGQGLRLIYYSQIVNDFQKGDIAEGYSVSREKKESFPLTVTSAQKNPTAFYLCATLDRAHGYTFGSGTRLTVV.

This clone was detected only a few times. Sequencing ends 3 residues short of the CDR3 end; the germline J gene provides the rest. The chain recombines TRBV5-1 with TRBJ1-1; TRBD1 aligns across 8 bases. CDR1 and CDR2 from the germline V gene are SGHRS and YFSETQ. This CDR3 spans 15 amino acids. The trim removed 4 bases at V and 4 bases at J, leaving 9 bases unmatched. CDR3 DNA, as far as it was read: TGCGCCAGCAGCACTGGACAGGGTTTAGCCACTGAA. Translated: CASSTGQGLATE. The complete CDR3 reads CASSTGQGLATEAFF.

This clone is hyperexpanded (1% or more). The observed sequence ends 3 residues before the CDR3 terminus, with the missing tail filled in from the germline J gene. Other nucleotide sequences in the sample specify the same CDR3. The chain joins TRBV7-2 to TRBJ1-1; D is undetermined. The CDR3 is 11 amino acids. V was pared by 8 bases and J by 2 bases, with 6 bases between. Germline CDR1 is SGHTA and CDR2 is FQGNSA. CDR3 DNA, as far as it was read: TGTGCCAGCGGCCTTAACACTGAA. Residues: CASGLNTE. The CDR3, in full, reads CASGLNTEAFF.

On this clone: The CDR3 is cut off 3 residues early in the read; its end comes from the germline J gene. The V call is TRBV18, the J call TRBJ1-5; 8 nucleotides match TRBD1. The V gene end was trimmed by 5 bases and the J gene end by 2 bases; junction bases not matched to a gene: 2. Germline CDR1 KGHSH, CDR2 LQKENI. The CDR3 consists of 14 residues. CDR3 residues: CASSAGGGNQPQHF. The part of the CDR3 DNA that was read is TGTGCCAGCTCAGCAGGGGGCGGCAATCAGCCC.

This clone has just a few counts. The read gets to within 3 residues of the CDR3 end, and the germline J gene fills in the rest. The chain combines TRBV6-2 or TRBV6-3 with TRBJ2-2; a weak D match, TRBD1 (5 bases). V shed 4 bases and J shed 5 bases, with 17 bases lying between them. CDR3 length: 16 residues. Germline V gene sequence: CDR1 MNHEY, CDR2 SVGEGT. This CDR3 is CASSSRQKSRTGELFF. The sequenced CDR3 bases are TGTGCCAGCAGTTCGCGACAGAAGAGTAGAACCGGGGAG.

This clone has just a few counts. Coverage ceases 3 residues before the CDR3 finishes, and the germline J gene fills in the end. The same CDR3 also results from other DNA sequences found in this sample. The chain links TRBV7-9 to TRBJ2-7, with TRBD1 matching over 7 bases. Germline lookup yields CDR1 SEHNR and CDR2 FQNEAQ (reference sequence). CDR3 size: 12 residues. V shed 5 bases, J shed 4 bases, and the junction held 2 bases outside the gene matches. Incomplete CDR3 DNA: TGTGCCAGCAGCCACAGGGGTTACGAG. This sequence encodes CASSHRGYE. In full, the CDR3 reads CASSHRGYEQYF.

The CDR3 here is CASRGDKGGYGYTF. The sequenced CDR3 bases are TGTGCCAGCAGGGGGGACAAAGGAGGCTATGGC. The chain uses TRBV7-2 and TRBJ1-2, with a tentative D call TRBD1 (6 bases). The CDR3 end falls 3 residues outside the read, so it is completed with the germline J gene. The V gene lost 6 bases and the J gene lost 4 bases, with 15 bases spanning the gap. Germline CDR1 and CDR2: SGHTA and FQGNSA. The CDR3 contains 14 residues.

As to this clone: Read coverage stops 3 residues before the CDR3 terminus; the germline J gene supplies the remainder. V is TRBV19 and J is TRBJ1-1; TRBD1 matches at 9 bases. CDR1 and CDR2 (germline): LNHDA, SQIVND (reference sequence). Unmatched junction bases numbered 18, after V lost 0 bases and J lost 1 base. This CDR3 is built from 21 residues. The part of the CDR3 DNA that was read is TGTGCCAGTAGTATAGATCTTATTGGGAGGGACAGGGTCCCTCGGAACACTGAA. This translates into CASSIDLIGRDRVPRNTE. The CDR3 in its entirety is CASSIDLIGRDRVPRNTEAFF.

This clone was counted only a few times. The CDR3 goes on 3 residues after the read ends, and that part is filled in from the germline J gene. The chain combines TRBV18 with TRBJ2-5, with TRBD2 matching 7 bases. V lost 3 bases and J lost 5; bases outside the gene matches: 6. Per germline, CDR1 KGHSH and CDR2 LQKENI. CDR3 size: 14 residues. CDR3: CASSPGGGSETQYF. CDR3 DNA, as far as it was read: TGTGCCAGCTCACCGGGCGGGGGAAGTGAGACC.

This clone was counted at least ten times. Read sequence stops 3 residues before the CDR3 end, and the germline J gene provides the missing end. V is TRBV6-1 and J is TRBJ2-7; D uncertain. Germline values: CDR1 MNHNS, CDR2 SASEGT. The CDR3 length is 14 residues. Deletions cut 3 bases from V and 2 bases from J, with 11 bases between. The CDR3 region is CASSDPRFPYEQYF. The part of the CDR3 DNA that was read is TGTGCCAGCAGTGATCCCCGGTTTCCCTACGAG.

Turning to this clone: The sequence runs out 3 residues before the end of the CDR3; the remainder is reconstructed from the germline J gene. This chain joins TRBV20-1 and TRBJ2-7, with 9 bases lining up with TRBD1. This CDR3 region has 16 residues. CDR1 is DFQATT, CDR2 SNEGSKA, per germline (reference sequence). Losses at the gene ends were 0 bases for V and 3 bases for J; bases not matched to a gene: 9. Partial CDR3 DNA: TGCAGTGCTAGAGATTCTCTGAGGGGACAGGGCTACGAG. Translation: CSARDSLRGQGYE. The complete CDR3 protein is CSARDSLRGQGYEQYF.

This clone is medium-sized within its sample. The CDR3 end is not reached by the read, which stops 3 residues before it; the germline J gene fills it in. This chain uses TRBV7-9 with TRBJ2-1; 8 bases align to TRBD1. The trim removed 2 bases at V and 2 bases at J, leaving 2 bases unmatched. The CDR3 totals 15 residues. Germline values: CDR1 SEHNR, CDR2 FQNEAQ (reference sequence). CDR3 sequence reads: CASSLSGQAYNEQFF. The sequenced CDR3 bases are TGTGCCAGCAGCTTATCGGGACAGGCCTACAATGAG.

In its sample, this clone was seen a few times. The CDR3 end falls 3 residues outside the read, so it is completed with the germline J gene. The V gene is TRBV13, the J gene TRBJ2-7, with D maybe TRBD2 (6 bases). The germline V and J ends were trimmed by 5 bases and 0 bases, with 14 bases remaining between them. The CDR3 totals 15 residues. Germline CDR1 and CDR2: PRHDT and FYEKMQ (reference sequence). CDR3 sequence reads: CASSLQGLHSYEQYF. The sequenced CDR3 bases are TGTGCCAGCAGCCTCCAAGGACTACACTCCTACGAG.

This clone was seen more than once but under ten times. The read terminates 3 residues ahead of where the CDR3 ends, so the germline J gene completes it. This chain connects TRBV7-2 to TRBJ2-7, with a tentative D call TRBD2 (6 bases). Trimming left V 1 base short and J 5 bases short, with 9 bases between. Germline V gene lookup returns CDR1 SGHTA and CDR2 FQGNSA. The CDR3 loop spans 13 amino acids. CDR3 sequence reads: CASSLVGGHEQYF. The DNA read from the CDR3 is TGTGCCAGCAGCTTAGTGGGGGGTCACGAG.

In this sample, this clone turned up many times. The CDR3 is cut off 3 residues early in the read; its end comes from the germline J gene. The chain uses TRBV20-1 and TRBJ2-2; 10 bases fit TRBD2. Trimming cost V 3 bases and J 7 bases; bases outside gene matches: 14. Germline CDR1 is DFQATT and CDR2 is SNEGSKA (reference sequence). The CDR3 length is 17 residues. The chain's CDR3 is CSARTSGSAAPYGELFF. The CDR3 DNA, read in part, is TGCAGTGCTAGGACTAGCGGGTCCGCGGCCCCATACGGGGAG.

To note about this clone: The observed sequence ends 3 residues before the CDR3 terminus, with the missing tail filled in from the germline J gene. Other DNA sequences in the same sample also yield this CDR3. The chain joins TRBV7-6 to TRBJ2-5; TRBD2 aligns across 10 bases. CDR1 and CDR2 from the germline V gene are SGHVS and FNYEAQ. V was clipped by 3 bases and J by 1 base; unmatched bases: 2. This CDR3 spans 15 amino acids. The sequenced CDR3 bases are TGTGCCAGCAGCTTCCGGACTAGCGGCCAAGAGACC. It translates to CASSFRTSGQET. In full, the CDR3 is CASSFRTSGQETQYF.

As for this clone: The sequence runs out 3 residues before the end of the CDR3; the remainder is reconstructed from the germline J gene. The rearrangement uses TRBV18 and TRBJ2-4; 9 nucleotides match TRBD1. Germline V gene lookup returns CDR1 KGHSH and CDR2 LQKENI. The CDR3 length is 16 residues. The J segment lost 3 bases and the V segment lost 6 bases, leaving 9 bases of the junction unmatched. The sequenced part of the CDR3 DNA is TGTGCCAGCTCTCCTAAAGACAGGGGGGGCAAAAACATT. This encodes CASSPKDRGGKNI. The full CDR3 protein reads CASSPKDRGGKNIQYF. Using reference TRBV18 and TRBJ2-4 for the parts outside the CDR3, the full variable domain is NAGVMQNPRHLVRRRGQEARLRCSPMKGHSHVYWYRQLPEEGLKFMVYLQKENIIDESGMPKERFSAEFPKEGPSILRIQQVVRGDSAAYFCASSPKDRGGKNIQYFGAGTRLSVL.

Partial CDR3 DNA: TGTGCCAGCAGCCCCGGGACACCTTTCGGCTATGGC. Residues: CASSPGTPFGYG. The full-length CDR3 reads as CASSPGTPFGYGYTF. The gene calls are TRBV6-2 or TRBV6-3 and TRBJ1-2; tentative D call: TRBD1 (6 bases). Coverage ceases 3 residues before the CDR3 finishes, and the germline J gene fills in the end. CDR1 MNHEY and CDR2 SVGEGT come from the germline V gene. This CDR3 is built from 15 residues. Trimming left V 6 bases short and J 4 bases short, with 18 bases between.